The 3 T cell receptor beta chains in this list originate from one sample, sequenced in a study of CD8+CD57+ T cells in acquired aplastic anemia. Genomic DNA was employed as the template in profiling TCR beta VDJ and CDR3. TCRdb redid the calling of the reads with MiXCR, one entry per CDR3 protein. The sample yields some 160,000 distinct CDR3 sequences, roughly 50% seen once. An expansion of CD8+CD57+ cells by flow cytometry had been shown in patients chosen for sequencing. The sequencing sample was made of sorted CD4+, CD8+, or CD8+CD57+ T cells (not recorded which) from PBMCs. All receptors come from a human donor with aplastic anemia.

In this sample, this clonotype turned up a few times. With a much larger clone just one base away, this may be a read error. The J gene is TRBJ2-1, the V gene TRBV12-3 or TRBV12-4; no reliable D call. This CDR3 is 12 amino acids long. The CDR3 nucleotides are TGTGCCAGCGGTTTGTCCTGGAATGAGCAGTTCTTC. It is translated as CASGLSWNEQFF.

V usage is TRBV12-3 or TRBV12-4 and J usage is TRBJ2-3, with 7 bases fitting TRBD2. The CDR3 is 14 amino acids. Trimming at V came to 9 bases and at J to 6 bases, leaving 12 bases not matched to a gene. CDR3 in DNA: TGTGCCAGGGAGAGGGGAGGGCGTGTGGATACGCAGTATTTT. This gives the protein CARERGGRVDTQYF.

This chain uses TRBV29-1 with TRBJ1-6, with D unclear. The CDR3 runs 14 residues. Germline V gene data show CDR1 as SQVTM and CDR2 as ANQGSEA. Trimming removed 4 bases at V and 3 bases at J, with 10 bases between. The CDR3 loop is CSVGEGGYNSPLHF. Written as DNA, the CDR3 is TGCAGCGTTGGGGAGGGCGGCTATAATTCACCCCTCCACTTT.